The 32 T cell receptor beta chains listed next were all sequenced from one sample in a study of cytomegalovirus exposure and HLA in healthy donors. PCR involved 60 Vbeta and 13 Jbeta primers. Clones were read by immunoSEQ multiplex PCR, and TCRdb kept only the in-frame ones, dropping some. The table lists 120,000 to 150,000 clones, over 65% of them singletons. Sequenced material: PBMCs. The source of these receptors is a woman younger than 45 in good health and CMV-seronegative.

This clone was detected only a few times. The genes are TRBV5-1 and TRBJ2-2; TRBD1 agrees at 9 bases. This CDR3 is built from 15 residues. The J segment lost 7 bases and the V segment lost 2 bases, leaving 6 bases of the junction unmatched. The germline CDR1 and CDR2 sequences are SGHRS and YFSETQ. The CDR3 nucleotides read TGCGCCAGCAGCTTTGGACAGGGGACGATCGGGGAGCTGTTTTTT. Its protein is CASSFGQGTIGELFF.

This clone appeared a few times. The rearrangement uses TRBV27 and TRBJ2-3, with 7 bases lining up with TRBD1. The junction had 12 bases not matched to a gene; V was cut back by 3 bases and J by 0 bases. The CDR3 has 18 amino acids. The germline V gene encodes CDR1 MNHEY and CDR2 SMNVEV (reference sequence). In DNA, the CDR3 is TGTGCCAGCAGTTTTCGACAGGGCCTTAGGGATAGCACAGATACGCAGTATTTT. It encodes CASSFRQGLRDSTDTQYF.

Here the CDR3 reads CASSLGRQGITDTQYF. The CDR3 DNA is TGTGCCAGCAGCTTAGGGAGACAGGGGATAACAGATACGCAGTATTTT. The rearrangement uses TRBV7-9 and TRBJ2-3, with TRBD1 identical over 8 bases. CDR3 length: 16 amino acids. Unmatched junction bases numbered 6, after V lost 1 base and J lost 3 bases. Germline CDR1 is SEHNR and CDR2 is FQNEAQ (reference sequence).

The chain carries TRBV28 and TRBJ2-2; TRBD1 matches at 9 bases. This CDR3 contains 15 residues. CDR1 MDHEN and CDR2 SYDVKM come from the germline V gene. Trimming took 6 bases from V and 7 from J; bases not matched to a gene: 9. CDR3 protein: CASRVTGGEIGELFF. The CDR3 region has the DNA TGTGCCAGCAGGGTAACAGGGGGCGAAATCGGGGAGCTGTTTTTT.

V and J are TRBV9 and TRBJ2-1; D is unclear. The V gene lost 0 bases and the J gene lost 3 bases, with 10 bases spanning the gap. The CDR3 spans 15 residues. The germline gives CDR1 SGDLS, CDR2 YYNGEE. CDR3 nucleotides: TGTGCCAGCAGCGTAGGAGGAGACGTCTACAATGAGCAGTTCTTC. Translated, it gives CASSVGGDVYNEQFF.

This clone has more than one count but fewer than ten. The CDR3 loop reads CASSPPLGEGVFTEAFF. CDR3 coding DNA: TGTGCCAGTAGTCCACCCCTTGGAGAGGGGGTATTCACTGAAGCTTTCTTT. The chain couples TRBV19 to TRBJ1-1; D might be TRBD1 (6 bases). Germline CDR1 is LNHDA and CDR2 is SQIVND (reference sequence). V lost 5 bases and J 4 bases, leaving 23 bases between the germline ends. This CDR3 contains 17 residues.

This clone was seen a handful of times. This chain links TRBV27 with TRBJ1-5; D gene unclear. Germline lookup yields CDR1 MNHEY and CDR2 SMNVEV (reference sequence). This CDR3 spans 13 amino acids. V gave up 3 bases and J gave up 3 bases, with 6 bases separating them. This CDR3 is CASSFENNQPQHF. CDR3 nucleotide sequence: TGTGCCAGCAGTTTCGAGAACAATCAGCCCCAGCATTTT.

Only a few counts were recorded for this clone. This chain joins TRBV2 and TRBJ2-5; unclear D gene. CDR1 and CDR2 (germline): SNHLY, FYNNEI. The CDR3 spans 13 residues. The V gene lost 4 bases and the J gene lost 5 bases, with 11 bases spanning the gap. The CDR3 here is CASSGSRSETQYF. The CDR3 bases are TGTGCCAGCAGTGGGAGCCGATCGGAGACCCAGTACTTC.

In its sample, this clone was seen a few times. In DNA form, the CDR3 reads TGTGCCAGCTCACAAGACAGAGGAGAGACCCAGTACTTC. This translates into CASSQDRGETQYF. This sequence joins TRBV18 and TRBJ2-5, with D possibly TRBD1 on 5 matching bases. The CDR3 is made up of 13 amino acids. The V end was cut by 4 bases, the J end by 4 bases, with 10 bases between. The germline CDR1 and CDR2 sequences are KGHSH and LQKENI.

The chain combines TRBV27 with TRBJ1-5; 7 bases are a match to TRBD1. The CDR3 sequence is 16 residues long. V dropped 4 bases and J dropped 2; count of bases not matched to a gene: 8. The V gene's germline CDR1 is MNHEY and CDR2 SMNVEV (reference sequence). The CDR3 region has the DNA TGTGCCAGCAGTTCCACAGGGGCCGGCGGCAATCAGCCCCAGCATTTT. As protein: CASSSTGAGGNQPQHF.

This sequence joins TRBV19 and TRBJ2-5, with D tentatively TRBD2 (6 bases). The CDR3 covers 15 residues. Looked up from germline, CDR1 is LNHDA and CDR2 is SQIVND (reference sequence). V dropped 2 bases and J dropped 1 base, with 11 bases sitting between them. The CDR3, as DNA: TGTGCCAGTAGTATACGGTTGGGGGGCCAAGAGACCCAGTACTTC. This sequence encodes CASSIRLGGQETQYF.

V and J are TRBV6-5 and TRBJ2-7; D possibly corresponds to TRBD2 (6 bases). Germline CDR1 MNHEY, CDR2 SVGAGI. The CDR3 has 14 amino acids. V was trimmed by 4 bases and J by 0 bases, leaving 10 bases between them. CDR3 residues: CASSLGGVSYEQYF. The CDR3 DNA sequence: TGTGCCAGCAGTTTGGGGGGAGTCTCCTACGAGCAGTACTTC.

The chain combines TRBV7-2 with TRBJ1-6; 7 bases align to TRBD1. Germline V gene sequence: CDR1 SGHTA, CDR2 FQGNSA. This CDR3 comprises 15 residues. V dropped 4 bases and J dropped 7; count of bases not matched to a gene: 7. CDR3 sequence reads: CASSSRDSANSPLHF. CDR3 nucleotide sequence: TGTGCCAGCAGCTCCCGGGACAGTGCAAATTCACCCCTCCACTTT.

This chain connects TRBV27 to TRBJ2-1, with 7 bases matching TRBD1. The CDR3 loop spans 15 amino acids. The V segment lost 4 bases and the J segment 2 bases; nucleotides outside the gene matches: 5. In germline, CDR1 is MNHEY, CDR2 SMNVEV (reference sequence). The CDR3 loop is CASSSYRGPYNEQFF. Here the CDR3 DNA reads TGTGCCAGCAGTTCTTACAGGGGCCCCTACAATGAGCAGTTCTTC.

The table lists this clone with a few counts. This chain links TRBV5-5 with TRBJ2-2; TRBD2 aligns across 9 bases. CDR3 length equals 15 residues. V lost 2 bases and J lost 4; bases outside the gene matches: 3. Germline assignment: CDR1 SGHKS and CDR2 YYEKEE (reference sequence). As DNA, the CDR3 is TGTGCCAGCAGCTTTGCGGGGGGGAGCACCGGGGAGCTGTTTTTT. It translates to CASSFAGGSTGELFF.

This clone is a singleton in its sample. The J gene is TRBJ1-2, the V gene TRBV28; 10 bases map to TRBD1. This CDR3 region has 15 residues. The trim removed 4 bases at V and 6 bases at J, leaving 8 bases unmatched. Germline loops: CDR1 MDHEN, CDR2 SYDVKM. The CDR3 region has the DNA TGTGCCAGCAGTTCCCCGGGACAGGGGATGGATGGCTACACCTTC. Amino acid sequence: CASSSPGQGMDGYTF.

CDR3 sequence (DNA): TGTGCCAGCAGTGAATCGGGGGTTACTGAAGCTTTCTTT. Amino acids: CASSESGVTEAFF. This rearrangement joins TRBV2 to TRBJ1-1; a weak D match, TRBD1 (5 bases). Between the trimmed V and J ends, which lost 2 bases and 5 bases, there was a span of 9 bases. This CDR3 is 13 amino acids long. Germline V gene sequence: CDR1 SNHLY, CDR2 FYNNEI.

This chain connects TRBV13 to TRBJ2-7; 10 bases are shared with TRBD2. This CDR3 has 13 amino acids. Per germline, CDR1 PRHDT and CDR2 FYEKMQ (reference sequence). Unmatched junction bases numbered 3, after V lost 5 bases and J lost 5 bases. The CDR3 nucleotides read TGTGCCAGCAGCCAAGCGGGGGGGAACGAGCAGTACGTC. Translating it yields CASSQAGGNEQYV.

The V call is TRBV5-6, the J call TRBJ1-1; no reliable D call. The CDR3 has 13 residues. V was cut by 3 bases and J by 5 bases, with 11 bases left in between. Germline V gives CDR1 SGHDT, CDR2 YYEEEE. The CDR3 loop is CASSSGPGTEAFF. DNA of the CDR3: TGTGCCAGCAGCTCCGGGCCGGGGACTGAAGCTTTCTTT.

The chain carries TRBV6-1 and TRBJ1-1; 11 bases align to TRBD1. Germline assignment: CDR1 MNHNS and CDR2 SASEGT. The CDR3 runs 14 residues. V lost 6 bases, J lost 5 bases, and 5 bases stayed unmatched. CDR3 sequence: CASRRGQGGTEAFF. The CDR3 region has the DNA TGTGCCAGCAGACGGGGACAGGGGGGTACTGAAGCTTTCTTT.

The chain couples TRBV10-3 to TRBJ2-1, with D possibly being TRBD2 (7 bases). V was trimmed by 7 bases and J by 8 bases, leaving 15 bases between them. Per germline, CDR1 ENHRY and CDR2 SYGVKD. The CDR3 is made up of 13 amino acids. CDR3 loop: CAITGGDNDEQFF. DNA of the CDR3: TGTGCCATCACGGGGGGCGACAACGATGAGCAGTTCTTC.

This chain joins TRBV4-1 and TRBJ2-5; 10 positions match TRBD2. V trimming: 4 bases; J trimming: 4 bases; junction bases outside the gene matches: 12. This CDR3 is built from 17 residues. CDR1 and CDR2 (germline): MGHRA, YSYEKL. The CDR3 reads CASSPGERGGRRETQYF. The CDR3 nucleotides are TGCGCCAGCAGCCCGGGCGAGCGGGGGGGCCGACGAGAGACCCAGTACTTC.

The rearrangement joins TRBV7-2 to TRBJ2-5, with 12 nucleotides matching TRBD1. V lost 4 bases to trimming and J lost 5 bases; unmatched junction nucleotides: 5. CDR1 SGHTA and CDR2 FQGNSA come from the germline V gene. The CDR3 consists of 15 residues. DNA of the CDR3: TGTGCCAGCAGCTCCTGGGACAGGGGGCTGGAGACCCAGTACTTC. Its translation is CASSSWDRGLETQYF.

The chain recombines TRBV6-6 with TRBJ1-4, with 10 positions matching TRBD1. The CDR3 runs to 14 residues. Germline-derived CDR1 and CDR2 are MNHNY and SVGAGI (reference sequence). The V gene end was trimmed by 4 bases and the J gene end by 8 bases; junction bases not matched to a gene: 4. The CDR3 loop reads CASSLTGGLEKLFF. The CDR3 DNA is TGTGCCAGCAGTTTGACAGGGGGCTTGGAAAAACTGTTTTTT.

V gene TRBV9 combines with J gene TRBJ1-6; D gene unclear. Germline V CDR1 and CDR2: SGDLS, YYNGEE. The CDR3 runs 14 residues. V was clipped by 0 bases and J by 8 bases, with 9 bases between them. The CDR3 region is CASSVGRVDSPLHF. CDR3 DNA sequence: TGTGCCAGCAGCGTAGGGCGGGTGGATTCACCCCTCCACTTT.

This clone was detected a few times. The chain combines TRBV21-1 with TRBJ1-1. TRBV21-1 is tagged as a pseudogene. This CDR3 has 16 residues. The CDR3 bases are TGTGCCAGCAGCAAAGGGCGCCGACTGTTGAACACTGAAGCTTTCTTT. This gives the protein CASSKGRRLLNTEAFF.

The rearrangement joins TRBV27 to TRBJ2-7; D may be TRBD2 (5 bases). Per germline, CDR1 MNHEY and CDR2 SMNVEV (reference sequence). The V and J ends lost 4 bases and 6 bases respectively, with 19 bases between them. This CDR3 has 15 amino acids. The CDR3, as DNA: TGTGCCAGCAGTTCGCCCCTCCCCGGTCGGGGCGAGCAGTACTTC. It is translated as CASSSPLPGRGEQYF.

The chain employs TRBV7-3 and TRBJ2-5; 7 bases are shared with TRBD2. Germline V lookup: CDR1 SGHTA, CDR2 FQGTGA. V lost 5 bases and J lost 7; bases outside the gene matches: 13. The CDR3 consists of 15 residues. CDR3 loop: CASSPSGAVGGTQYF. The CDR3 region has the DNA TGTGCCAGCAGCCCCAGCGGGGCCGTGGGCGGGACCCAGTACTTC.

This chain joins TRBV18 and TRBJ1-2; D is unresolved. Trimming removed 6 bases from V and 6 bases from J, with 20 bases in between. The CDR3 sequence is 15 residues long. Germline assignment: CDR1 KGHSH and CDR2 LQKENI. The CDR3: CASSAPMGSGNGYTF. The CDR3 DNA follows: TGTGCCAGCTCCGCGCCAATGGGCAGTGGCAATGGCTACACCTTC.

The chain links TRBV10-3 to TRBJ2-5; TRBD1 might be the D (5 bases). V lost 3 bases and J 5 bases, leaving 13 bases between the germline ends. Germline loops: CDR1 ENHRY, CDR2 SYGVKD. The CDR3 has 14 residues. The CDR3 here is CAISDGWGQETQYF. As DNA, the CDR3 is TGTGCCATCAGTGATGGGTGGGGCCAGGAGACCCAGTACTTC.

A single count supports this clone. The chain recombines TRBV7-2 with TRBJ2-3, with D maybe TRBD1 (5 bases). Germline assignment: CDR1 SGHTA and CDR2 FQGNSA. This CDR3 comprises 14 residues. V was shortened by 2 bases and J by 4 bases, with 10 bases between the two germline ends. The CDR3 coding sequence is TGTGCCAGCAGCTTAAGCCCAGGGCCAGATACGCAGTATTTT. Its protein product is CASSLSPGPDTQYF.

The rearrangement links TRBV21-1 to TRBJ1-1. TRBV21-1 is marked as a pseudogene. The CDR3 consists of 14 residues. As DNA, the CDR3 is TGTGCCAGCGGAGTCGAACCCGGCGACACTGAAGCTTTCTTT. This translates into CASGVEPGDTEAFF.